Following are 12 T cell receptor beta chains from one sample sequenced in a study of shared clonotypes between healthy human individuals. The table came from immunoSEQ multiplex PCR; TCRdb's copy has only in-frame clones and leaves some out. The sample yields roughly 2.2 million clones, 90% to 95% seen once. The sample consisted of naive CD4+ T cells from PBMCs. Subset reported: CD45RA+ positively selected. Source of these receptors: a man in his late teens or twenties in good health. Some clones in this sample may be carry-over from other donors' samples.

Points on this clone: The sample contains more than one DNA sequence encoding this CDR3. This CDR3 reads CASSFGQPNTEAFF. For the CDR3, the DNA is TGCGCCAGCAGCTTCGGACAACCGAACACTGAAGCTTTCTTT. The chain is built from TRBV5-1 and TRBJ1-1, with D possibly TRBD1 on 5 matching bases. Trimming removed 2 bases at V and 1 base at J, with 9 bases between. The CDR3 covers 14 residues. CDR1 is SGHRS, CDR2 YFSETQ, per germline.

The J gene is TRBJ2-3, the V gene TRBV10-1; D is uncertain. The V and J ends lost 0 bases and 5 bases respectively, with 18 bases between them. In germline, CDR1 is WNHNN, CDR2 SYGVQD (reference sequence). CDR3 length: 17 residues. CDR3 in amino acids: CASSESCHKARGDTQYF. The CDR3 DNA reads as TGCGCCAGCAGTGAGTCGTGCCACAAAGCTAGAGGAGATACGCAGTATTTT.

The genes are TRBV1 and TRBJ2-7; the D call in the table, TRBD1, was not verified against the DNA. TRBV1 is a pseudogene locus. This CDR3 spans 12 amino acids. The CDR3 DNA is TGCACCAGCAGCCCTCCCAGGGACGAGCAGTACTTC. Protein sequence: CTSSPPRDEQYF.

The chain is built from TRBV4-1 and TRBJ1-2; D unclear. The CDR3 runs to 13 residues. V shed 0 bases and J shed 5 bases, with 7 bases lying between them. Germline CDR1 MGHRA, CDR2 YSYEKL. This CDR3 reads CASSQEGLYGYTF. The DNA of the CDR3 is TGCGCCAGCAGCCAAGAAGGTTTGTATGGCTACACCTTC.

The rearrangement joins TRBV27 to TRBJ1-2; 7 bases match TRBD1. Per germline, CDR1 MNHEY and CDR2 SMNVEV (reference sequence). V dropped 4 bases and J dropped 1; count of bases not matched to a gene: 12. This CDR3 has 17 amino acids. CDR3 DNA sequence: TGTGCCAGCAGTTCTTTGATATCGGGACAGCTTAACTATGGCTACACCTTC. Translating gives CASSSLISGQLNYGYTF.

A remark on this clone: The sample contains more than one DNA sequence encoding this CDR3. The CDR3 here is CASSLSSSYEQYF. CDR3 sequence (DNA): TGTGCCAGCAGCTTAAGTAGCTCCTACGAGCAGTACTTC. The chain links TRBV7-3 to TRBJ2-7; no reliable D call. CDR1 and CDR2 (germline): SGHTA, FQGTGA. The CDR3 loop spans 13 amino acids. The V and J ends lost 1 base and 0 bases respectively, with 4 bases between them.

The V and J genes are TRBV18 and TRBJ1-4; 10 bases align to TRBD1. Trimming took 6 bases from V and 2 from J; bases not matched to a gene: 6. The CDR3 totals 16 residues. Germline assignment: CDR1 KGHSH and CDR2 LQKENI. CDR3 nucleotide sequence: TGTGCCAGCTCTCTCGACAGGGGGCTCACTAATGAAAAACTGTTTTTT. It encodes CASSLDRGLTNEKLFF.

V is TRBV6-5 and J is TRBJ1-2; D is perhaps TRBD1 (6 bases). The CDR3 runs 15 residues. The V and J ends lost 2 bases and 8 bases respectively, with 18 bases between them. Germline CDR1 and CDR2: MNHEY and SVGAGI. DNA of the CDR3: TGTGCCAGCAGTTACCCCGAGGGGGGCGAGGAGGGCTACACCTTC. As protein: CASSYPEGGEEGYTF.

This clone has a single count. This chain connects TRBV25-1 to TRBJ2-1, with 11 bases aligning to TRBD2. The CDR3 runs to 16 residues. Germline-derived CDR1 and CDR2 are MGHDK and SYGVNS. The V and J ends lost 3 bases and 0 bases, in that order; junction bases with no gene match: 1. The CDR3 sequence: CASSDTSGSSYNEQFF. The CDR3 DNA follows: TGTGCCAGCAGTGATACTAGCGGGAGCTCCTACAATGAGCAGTTCTTC.

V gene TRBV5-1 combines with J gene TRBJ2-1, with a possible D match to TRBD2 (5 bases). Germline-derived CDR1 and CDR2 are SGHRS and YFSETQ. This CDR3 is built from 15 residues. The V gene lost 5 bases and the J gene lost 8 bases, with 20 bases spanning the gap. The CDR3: CASSSTTAEWDEQFF. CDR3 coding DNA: TGCGCCAGCAGTTCGACTACCGCGGAGTGGGATGAGCAGTTCTTC.

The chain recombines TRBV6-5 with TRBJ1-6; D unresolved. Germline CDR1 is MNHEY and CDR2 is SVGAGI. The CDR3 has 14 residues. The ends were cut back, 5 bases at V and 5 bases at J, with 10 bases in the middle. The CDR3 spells CASSRTDNNSPLHF. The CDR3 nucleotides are TGTGCCAGCAGTCGGACGGATAATAATTCACCCCTCCACTTT.

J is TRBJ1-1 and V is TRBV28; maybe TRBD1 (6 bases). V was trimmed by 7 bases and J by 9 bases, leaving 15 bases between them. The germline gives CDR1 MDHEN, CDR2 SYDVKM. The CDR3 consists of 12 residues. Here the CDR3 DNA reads TGTGCCAGCAATCCGAAGGGGGATAAAGCTTTCTTT. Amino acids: CASNPKGDKAFF. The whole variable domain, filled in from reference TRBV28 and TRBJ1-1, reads DVKVTQSSRYLVKRTGEKVFLECVQDMDHENMFWYRQDPGLGLRLIYFSYDVKMKEKGDIPEGYSVSREKKERFSLILESASTNQTSMYLCASNPKGDKAFFGQGTRLTVV.